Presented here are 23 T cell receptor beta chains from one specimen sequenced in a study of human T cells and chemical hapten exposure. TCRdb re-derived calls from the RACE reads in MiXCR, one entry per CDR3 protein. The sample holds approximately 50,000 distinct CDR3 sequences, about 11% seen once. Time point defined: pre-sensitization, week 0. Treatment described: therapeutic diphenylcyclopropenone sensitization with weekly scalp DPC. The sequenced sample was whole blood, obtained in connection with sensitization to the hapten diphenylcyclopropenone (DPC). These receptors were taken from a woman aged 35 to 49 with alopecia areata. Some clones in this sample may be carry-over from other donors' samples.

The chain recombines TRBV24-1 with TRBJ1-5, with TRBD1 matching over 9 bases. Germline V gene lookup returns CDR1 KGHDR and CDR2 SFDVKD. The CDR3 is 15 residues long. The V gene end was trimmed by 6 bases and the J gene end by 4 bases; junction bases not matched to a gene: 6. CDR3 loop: CATSPGDRGNQPQHF. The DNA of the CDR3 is TGTGCCACCAGTCCTGGAGACAGGGGGAATCAGCCCCAGCATTTT.

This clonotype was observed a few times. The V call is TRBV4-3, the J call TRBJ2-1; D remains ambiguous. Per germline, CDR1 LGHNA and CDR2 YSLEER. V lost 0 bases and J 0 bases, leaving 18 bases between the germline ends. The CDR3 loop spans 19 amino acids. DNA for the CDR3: TGCGCCAGCAGCCAAGATTCGCCTAGGCCAGCAAGCTCCTACAATGAGCAGTTCTTC. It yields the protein CASSQDSPRPASSYNEQFF.

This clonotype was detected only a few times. CDR3 sequence (DNA): TGCAGTGCTGGAGGACAGACTAGCGGGGGTTCCTACAATGAGCAGTTCTTC. It specifies CSAGGQTSGGSYNEQFF. J is TRBJ2-1 and V is TRBV20-1, with 12 bases identical to TRBD2. The junction had 9 bases not matched to a gene; V was cut back by 5 bases and J by 1 base. The CDR3 sequence is 17 residues long. Germline lookup yields CDR1 DFQATT and CDR2 SNEGSKA (reference sequence).

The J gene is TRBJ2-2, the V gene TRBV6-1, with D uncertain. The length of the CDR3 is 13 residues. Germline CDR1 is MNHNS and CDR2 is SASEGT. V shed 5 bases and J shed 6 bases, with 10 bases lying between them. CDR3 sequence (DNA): TGTGCCAGCAGTACCAAATCTCCCGGGGAGCTGTTTTTT. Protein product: CASSTKSPGELFF.

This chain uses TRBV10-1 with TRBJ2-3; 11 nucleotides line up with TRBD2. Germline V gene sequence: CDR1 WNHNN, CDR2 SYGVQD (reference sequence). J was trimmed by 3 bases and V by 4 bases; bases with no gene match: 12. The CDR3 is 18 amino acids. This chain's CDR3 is CASSGRTLAGGPTDTQYF. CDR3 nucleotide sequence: TGCGCCAGCAGTGGACGGACCTTAGCGGGAGGGCCGACAGATACGCAGTATTTT.

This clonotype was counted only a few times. The CDR3 reads CASSMLRDRGNYGYTF. CDR3 nucleotide sequence: TGTGCCAGTAGTATGCTCCGGGACAGGGGGAACTATGGCTACACCTTC. This chain joins TRBV19 and TRBJ1-2; the match to TRBD1 covers 11 bases. The CDR3 loop spans 16 amino acids. Germline V gene sequence: CDR1 LNHDA, CDR2 SQIVND (reference sequence). Trimming cost V 3 bases and J 2 bases; bases outside gene matches: 5.

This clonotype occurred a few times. Here the CDR3 reads CASSYSIGGSSVGYTF. The CDR3 bases are TGTGCCAGCAGTTACTCGATAGGCGGGTCTAGTGTGGGCTACACCTTC. The chain carries TRBV6-5 and TRBJ1-2, with unresolved D. The germline gives CDR1 MNHEY, CDR2 SVGAGI. This CDR3 has 16 amino acids. V was pared by 0 bases and J by 8 bases, with 19 bases between.

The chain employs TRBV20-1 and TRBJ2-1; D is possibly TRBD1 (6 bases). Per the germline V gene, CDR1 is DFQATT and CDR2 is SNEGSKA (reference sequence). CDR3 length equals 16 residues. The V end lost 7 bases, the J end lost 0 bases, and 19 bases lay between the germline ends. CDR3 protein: CSVSQQGPSSYNEQFF. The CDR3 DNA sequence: TGCAGTGTTTCACAGCAGGGGCCGAGCTCCTACAATGAGCAGTTCTTC.

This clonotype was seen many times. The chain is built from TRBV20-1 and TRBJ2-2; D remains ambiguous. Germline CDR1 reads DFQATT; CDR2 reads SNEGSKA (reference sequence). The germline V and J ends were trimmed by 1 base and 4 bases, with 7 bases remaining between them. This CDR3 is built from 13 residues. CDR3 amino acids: CSARVRPTGELFF. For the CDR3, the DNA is TGCAGTGCTAGAGTAAGACCCACCGGGGAGCTGTTTTTT.

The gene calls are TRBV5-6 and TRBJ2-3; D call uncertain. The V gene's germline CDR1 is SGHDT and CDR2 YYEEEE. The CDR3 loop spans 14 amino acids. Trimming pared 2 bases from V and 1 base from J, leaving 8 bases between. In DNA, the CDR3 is TGTGCCAGCAGCTTCCCAACCGGCACAGATACGCAGTATTTT. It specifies CASSFPTGTDTQYF. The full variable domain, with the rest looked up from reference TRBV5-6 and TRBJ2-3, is DAGVTQSPTHLIKTRGQQVTLRCSPKSGHDTVSWYQQALGQGPQFIFQYYEEEERQRGNFPDRFSGHQFPNYSSELNVNALLLGDSALYLCASSFPTGTDTQYFGPGTRLTVL.

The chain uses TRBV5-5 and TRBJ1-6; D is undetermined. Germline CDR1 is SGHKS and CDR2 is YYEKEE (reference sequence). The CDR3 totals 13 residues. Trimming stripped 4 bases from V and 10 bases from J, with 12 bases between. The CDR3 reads CASSLTGVSPLHF. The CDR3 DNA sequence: TGTGCCAGCAGCCTTACCGGGGTATCACCCCTCCACTTT.

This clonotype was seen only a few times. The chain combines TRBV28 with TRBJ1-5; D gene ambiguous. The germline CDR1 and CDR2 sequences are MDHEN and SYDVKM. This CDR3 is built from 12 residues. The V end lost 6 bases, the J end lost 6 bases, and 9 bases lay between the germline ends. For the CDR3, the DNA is TGTGCCAGCAGCGTTTCAGGTCAGCCCCAGCATTTT. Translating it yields CASSVSGQPQHF.

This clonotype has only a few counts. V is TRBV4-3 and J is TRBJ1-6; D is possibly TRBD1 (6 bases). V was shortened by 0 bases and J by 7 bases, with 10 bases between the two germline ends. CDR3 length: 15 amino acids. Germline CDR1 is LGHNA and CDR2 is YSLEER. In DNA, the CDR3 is TGCGCCAGCAGCCAAGACAGGGGTATGAATTCACCCCTCCACTTT. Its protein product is CASSQDRGMNSPLHF.

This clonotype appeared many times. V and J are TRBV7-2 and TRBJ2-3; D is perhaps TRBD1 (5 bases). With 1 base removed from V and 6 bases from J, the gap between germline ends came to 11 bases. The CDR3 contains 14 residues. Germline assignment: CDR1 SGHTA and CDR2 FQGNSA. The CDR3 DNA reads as TGTGCCAGCAGCTTAGTACAGGTTATGGATACGCAGTATTTT. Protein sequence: CASSLVQVMDTQYF.

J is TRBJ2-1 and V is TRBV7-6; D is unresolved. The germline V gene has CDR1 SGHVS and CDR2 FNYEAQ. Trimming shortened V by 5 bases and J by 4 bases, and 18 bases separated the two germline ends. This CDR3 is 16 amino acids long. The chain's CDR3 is CASSRWADSPYNEQFF. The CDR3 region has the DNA TGTGCCAGCAGCCGGTGGGCAGACTCACCTTACAATGAGCAGTTCTTC. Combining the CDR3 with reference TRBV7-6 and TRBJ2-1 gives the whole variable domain GAGVSQSPRYKVTKRGQDVALRCDPISGHVSLYWYRQALGQGPEFLTYFNYEAQQDKSGLPNDRFSAERPEGSISTLTIQRTEQRDSAMYRCASSRWADSPYNEQFFGPGTRLTVL.

CDR3 nucleotides: TGTGCCACCAGCAGAGATGGACAGGGGAATTCACCCCTCCACTTT. It codes for CATSRDGQGNSPLHF. This chain uses TRBV15 with TRBJ1-6, with 9 positions matching TRBD1. V lost 0 bases and J lost 7; bases outside the gene matches: 1. The germline gives CDR1 LNHNV, CDR2 YYDKDF (reference sequence). The CDR3 spans 15 residues.

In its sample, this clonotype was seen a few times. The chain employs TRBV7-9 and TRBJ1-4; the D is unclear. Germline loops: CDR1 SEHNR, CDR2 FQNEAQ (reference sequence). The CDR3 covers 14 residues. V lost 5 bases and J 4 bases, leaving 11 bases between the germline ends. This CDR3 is CASSPPLHNEKLFF. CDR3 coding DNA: TGTGCCAGCAGCCCCCCACTCCATAATGAAAAACTGTTTTTT.

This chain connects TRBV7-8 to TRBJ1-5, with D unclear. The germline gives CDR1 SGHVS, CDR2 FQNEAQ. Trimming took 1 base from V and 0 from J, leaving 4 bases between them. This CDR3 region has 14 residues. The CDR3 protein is CASSLGDSNQPQHF. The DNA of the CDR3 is TGTGCCAGCAGCTTAGGAGATAGCAATCAGCCCCAGCATTTT.

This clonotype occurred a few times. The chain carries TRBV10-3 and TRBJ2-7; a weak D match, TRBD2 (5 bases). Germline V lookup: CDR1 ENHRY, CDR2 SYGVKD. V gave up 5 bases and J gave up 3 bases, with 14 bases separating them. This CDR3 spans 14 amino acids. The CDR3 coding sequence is TGTGCCATCAGTCCCCAACGGGGATTCTACGAGCAGTACTTC. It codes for CAISPQRGFYEQYF.

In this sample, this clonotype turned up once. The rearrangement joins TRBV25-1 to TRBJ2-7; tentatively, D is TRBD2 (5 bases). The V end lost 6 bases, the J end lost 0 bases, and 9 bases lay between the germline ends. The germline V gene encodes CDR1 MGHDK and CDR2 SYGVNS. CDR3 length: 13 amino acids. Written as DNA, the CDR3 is TGTGCCAGCAGATCGGGGAGCTCCTACGAGCAGTACTTC. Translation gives CASRSGSSYEQYF.

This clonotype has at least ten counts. The CDR3 reads CASSLQSVGTANTEAFF. CDR3 bases: TGTGCCAGCAGCTTACAGTCAGTTGGGACAGCGAACACTGAAGCTTTCTTT. The J gene is TRBJ1-1, the V gene TRBV7-2; 7 nucleotides agree with TRBD1. The germline gives CDR1 SGHTA, CDR2 FQGNSA. Losses at the gene ends were 2 bases for V and 1 base for J; bases not matched to a gene: 10. The CDR3 is 17 amino acids.

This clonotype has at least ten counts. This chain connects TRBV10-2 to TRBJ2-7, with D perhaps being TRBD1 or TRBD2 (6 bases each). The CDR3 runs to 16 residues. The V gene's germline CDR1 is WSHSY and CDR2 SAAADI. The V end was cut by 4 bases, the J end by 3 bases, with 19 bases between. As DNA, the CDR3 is TGCGCCAGCAGTGTAGCGGAGCCCGGCAGGGGCTACGAGCAGTACTTC. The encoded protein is CASSVAEPGRGYEQYF.

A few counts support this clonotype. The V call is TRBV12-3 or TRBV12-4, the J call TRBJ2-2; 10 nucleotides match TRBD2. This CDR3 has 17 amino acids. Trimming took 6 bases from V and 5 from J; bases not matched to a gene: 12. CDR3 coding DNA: TGTGCCAGCAGCCGGCTAGCGGGAGCCCGTTCGACCGGGGAGCTGTTTTTT. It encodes CASSRLAGARSTGELFF.